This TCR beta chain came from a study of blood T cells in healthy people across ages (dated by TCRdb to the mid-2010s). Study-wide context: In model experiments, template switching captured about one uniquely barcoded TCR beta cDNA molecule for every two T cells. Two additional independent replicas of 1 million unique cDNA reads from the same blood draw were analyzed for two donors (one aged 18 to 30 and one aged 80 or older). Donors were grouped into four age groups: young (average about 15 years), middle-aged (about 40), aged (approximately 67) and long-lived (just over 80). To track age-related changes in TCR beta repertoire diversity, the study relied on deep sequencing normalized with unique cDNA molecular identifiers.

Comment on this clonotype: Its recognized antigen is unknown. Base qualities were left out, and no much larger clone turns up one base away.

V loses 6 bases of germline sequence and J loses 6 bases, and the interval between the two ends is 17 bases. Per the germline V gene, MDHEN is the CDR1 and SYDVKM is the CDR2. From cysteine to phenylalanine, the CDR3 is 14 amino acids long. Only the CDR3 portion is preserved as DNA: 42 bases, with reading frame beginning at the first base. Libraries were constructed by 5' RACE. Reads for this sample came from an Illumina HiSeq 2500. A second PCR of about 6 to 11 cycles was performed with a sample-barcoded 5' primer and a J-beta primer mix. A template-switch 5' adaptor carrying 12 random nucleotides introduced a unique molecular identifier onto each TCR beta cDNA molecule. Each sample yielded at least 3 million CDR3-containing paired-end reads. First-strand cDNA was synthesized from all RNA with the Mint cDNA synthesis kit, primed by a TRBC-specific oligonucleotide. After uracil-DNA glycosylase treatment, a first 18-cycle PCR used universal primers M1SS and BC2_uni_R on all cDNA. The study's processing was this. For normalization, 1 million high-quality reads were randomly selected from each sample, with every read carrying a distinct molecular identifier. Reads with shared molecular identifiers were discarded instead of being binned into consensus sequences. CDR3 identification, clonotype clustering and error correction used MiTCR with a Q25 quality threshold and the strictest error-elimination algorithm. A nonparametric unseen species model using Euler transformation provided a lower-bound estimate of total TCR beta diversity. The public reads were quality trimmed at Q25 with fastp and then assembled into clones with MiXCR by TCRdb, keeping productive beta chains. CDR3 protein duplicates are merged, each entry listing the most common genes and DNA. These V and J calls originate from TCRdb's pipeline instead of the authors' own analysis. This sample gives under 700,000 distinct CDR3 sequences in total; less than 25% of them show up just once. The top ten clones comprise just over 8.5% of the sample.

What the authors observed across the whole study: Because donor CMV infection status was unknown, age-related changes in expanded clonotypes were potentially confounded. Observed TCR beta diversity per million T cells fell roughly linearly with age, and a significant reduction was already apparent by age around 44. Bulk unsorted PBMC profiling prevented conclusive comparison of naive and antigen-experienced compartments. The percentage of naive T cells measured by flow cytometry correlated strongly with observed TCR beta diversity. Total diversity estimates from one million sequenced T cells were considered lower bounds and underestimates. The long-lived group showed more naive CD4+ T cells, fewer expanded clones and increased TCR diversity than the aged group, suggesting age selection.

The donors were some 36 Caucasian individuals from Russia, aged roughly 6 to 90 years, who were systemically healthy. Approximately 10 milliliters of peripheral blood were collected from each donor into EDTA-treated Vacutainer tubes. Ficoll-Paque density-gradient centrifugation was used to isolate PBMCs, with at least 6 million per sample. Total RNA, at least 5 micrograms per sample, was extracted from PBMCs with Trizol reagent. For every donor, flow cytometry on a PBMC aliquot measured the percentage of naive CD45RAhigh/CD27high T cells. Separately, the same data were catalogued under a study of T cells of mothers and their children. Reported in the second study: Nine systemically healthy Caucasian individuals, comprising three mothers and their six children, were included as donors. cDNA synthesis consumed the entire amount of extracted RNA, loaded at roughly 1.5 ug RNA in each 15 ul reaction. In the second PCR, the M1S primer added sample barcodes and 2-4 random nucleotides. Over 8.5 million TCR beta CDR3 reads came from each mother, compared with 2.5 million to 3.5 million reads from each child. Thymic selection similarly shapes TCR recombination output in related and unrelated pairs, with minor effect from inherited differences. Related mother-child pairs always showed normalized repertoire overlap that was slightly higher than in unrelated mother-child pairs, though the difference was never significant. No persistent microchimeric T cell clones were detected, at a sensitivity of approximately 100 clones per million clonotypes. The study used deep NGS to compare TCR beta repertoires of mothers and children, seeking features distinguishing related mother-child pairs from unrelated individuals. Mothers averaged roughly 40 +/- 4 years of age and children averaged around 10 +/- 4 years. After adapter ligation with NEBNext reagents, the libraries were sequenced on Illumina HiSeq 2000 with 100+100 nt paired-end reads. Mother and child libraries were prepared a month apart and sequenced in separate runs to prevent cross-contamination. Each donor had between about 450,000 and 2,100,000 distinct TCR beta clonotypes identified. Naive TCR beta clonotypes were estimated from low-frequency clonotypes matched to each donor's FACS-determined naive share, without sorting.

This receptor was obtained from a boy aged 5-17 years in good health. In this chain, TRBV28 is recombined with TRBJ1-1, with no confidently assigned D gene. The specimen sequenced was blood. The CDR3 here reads CASRYQIRPSEAFF. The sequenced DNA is TGTGCCAGCAGATACCAAATTCGACCCTCTGAAGCTTTCTTT.